These T cell receptor beta chains were read from a single sample in a study of cytomegalovirus exposure and HLA in healthy donors. Assay: immunoSEQ multiplex PCR; the TCRdb copy retains only in-frame clones and omits some. The sample carries 140,000 to 150,000 clones, about four fifths recorded once. Sequences were obtained from PBMCs. All receptors come from a man aged 35-49 years in good health and CMV-seronegative. CDR3s include the opening cysteine and the closing phenylalanine or tryptophan. Fields, in order: D gene, clone size, V gene, J gene, CDR3 DNA, CDR3 protein. The D gene is left open where the match is weak. Part of the rows lack a size; the others show once, few, many or a class for expanded clones.

.,.,TRBV19,TRBJ2-2,TGTGCCAGTAGTCCAGTGCAGGGTATGGGTAACACCGGGGAGCTGTTTTTT,CASSPVQGMGNTGELFF
.,.,TRBV9,TRBJ1-1,TGTGCCAGCAGGCCCGAAATCGGACAAACTGAAGCTTTCTTT,CASRPEIGQTEAFF
TRBD1,.,TRBV6-5,TRBJ2-7,TGTGCCAGCAGGAAGGGACAGGGGTACGAGCAGTACTTC,CASRKGQGYEQYF
.,.,TRBV7-9,TRBJ2-7,TGTGCCAGCGGTCGGACAGTTAGCTCCTACGAGCAGTACTTC,CASGRTVSSYEQYF
.,.,TRBV5-5,TRBJ1-4,TGTGCCAGCAGCCCCAAGGAGTCTGAAAAACTGTTTTTT,CASSPKESEKLFF
TRBD1,few,TRBV9,TRBJ2-7,TGTGCCAGCAGCATTACCGGGACAGGGGGCCACGAGCAGTACTTC,CASSITGTGGHEQYF
.,.,TRBV19,TRBJ1-1,TGTGCCAGTAGCTTACAGGAGAACACTGAAGCTTTCTTT,CASSLQENTEAFF
.,.,TRBV6-4,TRBJ1-4,TGTGCCAGCAGAAGAGATGCAACTAATGAAAAACTGTTTTTT,CASRRDATNEKLFF
.,.,TRBV30,TRBJ1-5,TGTGCCTGGAGTGTCGCCCGGACACGTTATAGCAATCAGCCCCAGCATTTT,CAWSVARTRYSNQPQHF
.,.,TRBV14,TRBJ2-3,TGTGCCAGCAGCCAAGATCCCTACAGTCCAGATACGCAGTATTTT,CASSQDPYSPDTQYF
TRBD1,.,TRBV18,TRBJ1-5,TGTGCCAGCTCATTAGGACAGGGATCGCAGCCCCAGCATTTT,CASSLGQGSQPQHF
TRBD1,once,TRBV7-8,TRBJ2-5,TGTGCCAGCAGCGGCCGGACAGGGCAAGAGACCCAGTACTTC,CASSGRTGQETQYF
TRBD1,.,TRBV29-1,TRBJ1-2,TGCAGCGTCGGGGACAGAGCTAACTATGGCTACACCTTC,CSVGDRANYGYTF
TRBD1,.,TRBV2,TRBJ1-2,TGTGCCAGCAGTGTGACAGGGGGACTTCTTCTGGGCGTCTTC,CASSVTGGLLLGVF
TRBD1,.,TRBV19,TRBJ1-1,TGTGCCAGTCTGGACCCAGGGACAGGGGCTGAAGCTTTCTTT,CASLDPGTGAEAFF
TRBD1,.,TRBV6-5,TRBJ2-1,TGTGCCAGCAGTTCGACAGGGGGCAACTACAATGAGCAGTTCTTC,CASSSTGGNYNEQFF